This paragraph covers one TCR beta chain sequence. Time point: baseline pretreatment blood. Treatment defined: 15 Gy SBRT to primary tumor, nephrectomy 4 weeks later. TCRdb's copy holds only in-frame clones and misses some; the assay was immunoSEQ multiplex PCR. The table has about 130,000 clones, 80% to 85% seen once; the top ten hold 2.5% to 3.5%. The data stem from a study of radiation and T cells in renal cell carcinoma. The sequencing used blood, collected from a patient whose treatment included radiotherapy and nephrectomy. The receptor's source is a woman aged 55-70 years with renal cell carcinoma.

The CDR3 DNA reads as TGTGCCAGCTCAGCATTTTCTACACAGGTCGGGACCGGGGAGCTGTTTTTT. Protein sequence: CASSAFSTQVGTGELFF. This sequence joins TRBV28 and TRBJ2-2; D is perhaps TRBD1 (5 bases). The CDR3 runs to 17 residues. CDR1 is MDHEN and CDR2 is SYDVKM in the germline V gene. Trimming shortened V by 8 bases and J by 5 bases, and 24 bases separated the two germline ends. The full variable domain, in which reference TRBV28 and TRBJ2-2 provide the parts outside the CDR3, is DVKVTQSSRYLVKRTGEKVFLECVQDMDHENMFWYRQDPGLGLRLIYFSYDVKMKEKGDIPEGYSVSREKKERFSLILESASTNQTSMYLCASSAFSTQVGTGELFFGEGSRLTVL.